These T cell receptor beta chains were read from a single sample in a study of cytomegalovirus exposure and HLA in healthy donors. Assay: immunoSEQ multiplex PCR; the TCRdb copy retains only in-frame clones and omits some. Of 150,000 to 200,000 clones listed, 75% are singletons. Sequenced sample: PBMCs. These receptors came from a male donor in good health and CMV-seronegative. Each CDR3 is given without its conserved first and last residue.

v_gene	j_gene	CDR3aa
TRBV6-5	TRBJ1-4	ASSYGTTSTNEKLF
TRBV21-1	TRBJ1-5	ASSPPRTGGVMPQH
TRBV18	TRBJ2-2	ASSQTAGTGMNTGELF
TRBV5-1	.	ASSWRRPVWHEQY
TRBV7-9	TRBJ2-7	ASSPRGDYYEQY
TRBV7-8	TRBJ1-6	ASSTQQGGNSPLH
TRBV15	TRBJ2-7	ASGGEFGYEQY
TRBV19	TRBJ2-2	ASSMVRNTGELF
TRBV21-1	TRBJ1-4	ASRCLRDSAEKLF
TRBV27	TRBJ2-4	ASRGTGLLGAKNIQY
TRBV19	TRBJ1-1	ASSKPRGLGEAF
TRBV27	TRBJ2-1	ASSLSLAVNEQF
TRBV7-7	TRBJ2-3	ASSLNYGDTQY
TRBV7-9	TRBJ2-7	AADPGTGSYEQY
TRBV28	TRBJ2-7	ASSLYRYEQY
TRBV7-2	TRBJ2-3	ASSLVDRVTDTQY
TRBV7-8	TRBJ1-2	ASSSNRDRLIYGYT
TRBV28	TRBJ2-7	ASSLPLSYEQY
TRBV2	TRBJ2-3	ASSARDTQY
TRBV9	TRBJ1-6	ASSTRGTADSPLH
TRBV7-9	TRBJ2-5	ASSAGETQY
TRBV6-8	TRBJ1-1	ASSYSRAWRGNTEAF
TRBV7-3	TRBJ2-7	ASRPQGRSSYEQY
TRBV27	TRBJ2-3	ASGTGSGRTSTDTQY
TRBV4-1	TRBJ1-2	ASSHGGGRSNYGYT
TRBV7-3	TRBJ2-5	ASSFLHEETQY
TRBV19	TRBJ1-2	ASTRQGGDLYGYT
TRBV4-2	TRBJ1-5	ASSRTGGNQPQH
TRBV7-3	TRBJ2-3	ASSLGRGSSTDTQY
TRBV4-2	.	ASSQEPGWGGSGYEQY
TRBV28	TRBJ2-7	ASSFTWTGSSYEQY
TRBV5-8	TRBJ1-5	ASSLVRQPQH
TRBV6-1	TRBJ1-3	ASRDRQGNTIY
TRBV6-5	TRBJ2-2	ASSLRDRGIGELF
TRBV5-5	TRBJ1-4	ASSSGQGGGKLF
TRBV25-1	TRBJ2-7	ASSDGISYEQY
TRBV28	TRBJ2-7	ATTVGYEQY
TRBV6-5	TRBJ1-2	ASRQGRYGYT
TRBV18	TRBJ2-7	ASSSGTENYEQY
TRBV21-1	TRBJ2-3	ARTDRGPTDTQY
TRBV5-6	TRBJ1-2	ASSLGAGGGYGYT
TRBV11-2	TRBJ2-7	ASSLRTGGPYEQY
TRBV6-5	TRBJ2-7	ASSQILSYEQY
TRBV15	TRBJ1-1	ATSREGRNTEAF